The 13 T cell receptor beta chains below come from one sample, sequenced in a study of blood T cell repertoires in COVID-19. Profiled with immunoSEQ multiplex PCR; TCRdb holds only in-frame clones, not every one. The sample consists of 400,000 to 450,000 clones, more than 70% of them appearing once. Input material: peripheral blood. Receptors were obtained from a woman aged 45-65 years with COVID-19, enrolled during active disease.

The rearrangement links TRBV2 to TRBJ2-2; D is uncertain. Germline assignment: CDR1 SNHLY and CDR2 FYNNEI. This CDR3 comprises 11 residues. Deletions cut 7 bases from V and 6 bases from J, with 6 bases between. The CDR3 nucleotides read TGTGCCAGCATATTTGCCGGGGAGCTGTTTTTT. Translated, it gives CASIFAGELFF.

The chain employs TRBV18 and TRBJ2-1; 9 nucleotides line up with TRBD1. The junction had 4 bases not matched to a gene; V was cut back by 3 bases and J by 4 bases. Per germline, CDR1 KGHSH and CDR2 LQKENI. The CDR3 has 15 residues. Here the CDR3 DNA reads TGTGCCAGCTCACCTTCACAGGGGGCTTACAATGAGCAGTTCTTC. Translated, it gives CASSPSQGAYNEQFF.

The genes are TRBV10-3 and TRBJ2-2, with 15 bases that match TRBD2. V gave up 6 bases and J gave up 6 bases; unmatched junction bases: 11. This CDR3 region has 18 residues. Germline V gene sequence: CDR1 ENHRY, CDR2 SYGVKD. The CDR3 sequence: CAIRDHRGLAGGPGELFF. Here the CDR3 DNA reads TGTGCCATCAGGGACCACCGAGGACTAGCGGGGGGGCCCGGGGAGCTGTTTTTT.

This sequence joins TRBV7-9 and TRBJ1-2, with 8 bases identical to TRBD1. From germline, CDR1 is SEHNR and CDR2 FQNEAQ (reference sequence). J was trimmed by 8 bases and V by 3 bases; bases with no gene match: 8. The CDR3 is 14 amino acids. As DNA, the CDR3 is TGTGCCAGCAGCTTGATGACAGGGGTAAACGGCTACACCTTC. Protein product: CASSLMTGVNGYTF.

This CDR3 reads CASGPDSTKETQYF. The CDR3 bases are TGCGCCAGCGGACCGGACAGTACTAAAGAGACCCAGTACTTC. The rearrangement joins TRBV5-1 to TRBJ2-5; D possibly corresponds to TRBD1 (6 bases). The germline CDR1 and CDR2 sequences are SGHRS and YFSETQ. The CDR3 sequence is 14 residues long. The V gene lost 7 bases and the J gene lost 3 bases, with 16 bases spanning the gap. Full variable domain (missing parts from reference TRBV5-1 and TRBJ2-5): KAGVTQTPRYLIKTRGQQVTLSCSPISGHRSVSWYQQTPGQGLQFLFEYFSETQRNKGNFPGRFSGRQFSNSRSEMNVSTLELGDSALYLCASGPDSTKETQYFGPGTRLLVL.

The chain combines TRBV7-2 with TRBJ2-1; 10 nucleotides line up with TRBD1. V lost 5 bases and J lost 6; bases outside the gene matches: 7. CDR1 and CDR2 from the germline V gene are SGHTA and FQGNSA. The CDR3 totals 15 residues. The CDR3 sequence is CASSKRQGAANEQFF. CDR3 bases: TGTGCCAGCAGCAAAAGACAGGGGGCCGCCAATGAGCAGTTCTTC.

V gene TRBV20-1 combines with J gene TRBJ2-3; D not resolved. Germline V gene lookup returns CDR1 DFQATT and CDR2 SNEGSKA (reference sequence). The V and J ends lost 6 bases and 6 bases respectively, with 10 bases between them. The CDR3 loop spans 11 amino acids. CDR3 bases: TGCAGTGCCCCCTTAATGGATACGCAGTATTTT. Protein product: CSAPLMDTQYF.

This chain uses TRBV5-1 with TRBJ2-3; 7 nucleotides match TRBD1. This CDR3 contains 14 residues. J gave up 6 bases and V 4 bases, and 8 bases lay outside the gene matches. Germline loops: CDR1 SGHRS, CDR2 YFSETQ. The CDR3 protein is CASSPLTGSDTQYF. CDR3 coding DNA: TGCGCCAGCAGCCCTCTGACAGGGTCTGATACGCAGTATTTT. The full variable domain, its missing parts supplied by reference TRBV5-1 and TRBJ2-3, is KAGVTQTPRYLIKTRGQQVTLSCSPISGHRSVSWYQQTPGQGLQFLFEYFSETQRNKGNFPGRFSGRQFSNSRSEMNVSTLELGDSALYLCASSPLTGSDTQYFGPGTRLTVL.

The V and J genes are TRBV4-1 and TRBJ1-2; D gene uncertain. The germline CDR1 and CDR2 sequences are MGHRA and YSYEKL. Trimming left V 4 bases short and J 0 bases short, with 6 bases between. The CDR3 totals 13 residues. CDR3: CASSPGTNYGYTF. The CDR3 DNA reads TGCGCCAGCAGCCCCGGGACTAACTATGGCTACACCTTC.

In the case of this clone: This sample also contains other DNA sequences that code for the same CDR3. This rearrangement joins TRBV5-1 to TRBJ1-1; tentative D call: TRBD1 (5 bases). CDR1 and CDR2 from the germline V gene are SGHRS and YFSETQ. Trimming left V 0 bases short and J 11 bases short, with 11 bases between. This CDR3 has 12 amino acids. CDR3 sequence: CASSLGRGEAFF. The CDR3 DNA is TGCGCCAGCAGCTTGGGGCGGGGGGAGGCTTTCTTT.

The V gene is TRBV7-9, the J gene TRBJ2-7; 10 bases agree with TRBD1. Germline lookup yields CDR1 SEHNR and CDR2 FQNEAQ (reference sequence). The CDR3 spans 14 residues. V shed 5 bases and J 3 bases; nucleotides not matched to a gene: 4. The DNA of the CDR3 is TGTGCCAGCAGCCGGACAGGGGGTTTCTACGAGCAGTACTTC. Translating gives CASSRTGGFYEQYF.

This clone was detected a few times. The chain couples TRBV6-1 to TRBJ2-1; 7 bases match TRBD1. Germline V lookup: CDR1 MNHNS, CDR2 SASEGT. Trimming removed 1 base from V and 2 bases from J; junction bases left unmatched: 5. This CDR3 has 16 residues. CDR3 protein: CASSEVWDSTYNEQFF. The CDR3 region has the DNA TGTGCCAGCAGTGAAGTCTGGGACAGTACCTACAATGAGCAGTTCTTC.

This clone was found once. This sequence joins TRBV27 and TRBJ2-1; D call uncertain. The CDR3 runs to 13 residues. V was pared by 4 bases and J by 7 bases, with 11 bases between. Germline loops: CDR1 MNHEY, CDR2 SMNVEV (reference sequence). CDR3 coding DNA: TGTGCCAGCAGTTCCGCGGCCTGGAATGAGCAGTTCTTC. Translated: CASSSAAWNEQFF.